This T cell receptor beta chain appears in the sequencing data of a study of blood T cell repertoires in COVID-19. Study-wide background: Both acute and convalescent COVID-19 samples were obtained from the United States, Italy and Spain.

Profiling relied on immunoSEQ multiplex PCR, and the TCRdb table lists in-frame clones only, not all of them. Among 84,000 or so clones listed, roughly 89% were seen once. The CDR3 runs 14 residues. Germline assignment: CDR1 ENHRY and CDR2 SYGVKD. Germline trimming cut 6 bases from V and 5 bases from J; bases unmatched to any gene: 7. This clone was observed a handful of times. The TCR comes from a man aged 60-69 years with acute or convalescent COVID-19. The V and J genes are TRBV10-3 and TRBJ1-2; the match to TRBD1 covers 9 bases. Sequenced input: peripheral blood. The CDR3 coding sequence is TGTGCCATCAGGGAAGGGACAGGGCAATATGGCTACACCTTC. As protein: CAIREGTGQYGYTF.